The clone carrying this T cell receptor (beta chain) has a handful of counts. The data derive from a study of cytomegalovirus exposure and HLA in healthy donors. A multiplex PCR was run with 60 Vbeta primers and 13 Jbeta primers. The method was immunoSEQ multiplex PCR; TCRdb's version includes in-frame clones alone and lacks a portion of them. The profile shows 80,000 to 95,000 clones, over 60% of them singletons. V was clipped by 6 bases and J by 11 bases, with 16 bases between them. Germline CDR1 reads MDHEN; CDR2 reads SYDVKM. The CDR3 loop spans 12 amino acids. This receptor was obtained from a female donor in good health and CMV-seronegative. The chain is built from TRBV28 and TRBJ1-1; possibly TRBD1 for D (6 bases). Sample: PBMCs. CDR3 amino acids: CASSPRTEEAFF. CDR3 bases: TGTGCCAGCAGCCCCCGGACAGAGGAGGCTTTCTTT.